This TCR beta chain came from a study of T cell responses to AZD1222 COVID-19 vaccine. TCRdb's copy holds only in-frame clones and misses some; the assay was immunoSEQ multiplex PCR. Of around 190,000 clones detected, roughly 92% appear once; the ten largest clones hold approximately 1.5%. Study results and caveats: Repertoires were collected only later (after the peak T cell response had occurred).

A few counts support this clone. No antigen is known for it. V dropped 1 base and J dropped 5; count of bases not matched to a gene: 4. The CDR3 is 14 residues long. The germline gives CDR1 MNHEY, CDR2 SMNVEV (reference sequence). The receptor was derived from an adult in good health. Sequenced material: peripheral blood, taken on day 0 of AZD1222 vaccination. This chain connects TRBV27 to TRBJ1-2, with TRBD1 matching over 7 bases. In nucleotides, the CDR3 is TGTGCCAGCAGTTTATTTGGGACAGTATATGGCTACACCTTC. Amino acids: CASSLFGTVYGYTF.